Detailed here is one T cell receptor (beta chain). Which antigen it targets is not known. No much larger clone is present one base from it, and per-base qualities are unavailable. To sequence the TCRbeta CDR3 region, genomic DNA was isolated from the sorted cells. The immunoSEQ Assay was used for sequencing of TCRbeta CDR3 regions. Sourced from immuneACCESS, this table was stored by TCRdb with only in-frame sequences that have V and J called. A share of the clones is absent; for the studies checked, an unresolved V gene accounts for under half, and the remainder has no known explanation. This sample gives about 63,000 clones in total; over 60% of them show up just once. Around 1.6% of the sample is in the top ten clones. These data are taken from a study of OX40 agonist ivuxolimab in advanced cancers. In terms of the full investigation: The costimulatory receptor OX40 (CD134) was targeted by ivuxolimab, a fully human IgG2 agonistic monoclonal antibody. In the dose-escalation cohort, 82.7% of patients were male, and the mean age was roughly 60 years, with a range of about 23 to 90. The monotherapy dose-escalation portion (N of about 49 patients) of the phase I ivuxolimab trial is reported in the paper. Peripheral TCRbeta sequencing was intended to test whether TCR sequence diversity was altered and clonal T-cell expansion was caused by ivuxolimab. Prior anti-PD-1, anti-PD-L1 or anti-CTLA-4 therapy was permitted, and checkpoint inhibitors had been received by around 40% of dose-escalation patients. Intravenous ivuxolimab was administered to patients every 2 weeks at six dose levels: 0.01, 0.1, 0.3, 1.5, 3 and 10 mg/kg. Of the roughly 52 patients in dose escalation, some 20 had hepatocellular carcinoma, around 15 had melanoma, 9 had renal cell carcinoma and 9 had head and neck cancer. Partial responses occurred in three dose-escalation patients, of whom one had hepatocellular carcinoma and two had cutaneous melanoma.

The junction shows trimming of 6 bases on V and 5 bases on J, and the gene matches do not reach 11 bases of it. From a lookup of the germline V gene, CDR1 and CDR2 are MNHNS and SASEGT. The CDR3 goes from the cysteine to the phenylalanine over 15 residues. Just the 45-base CDR3 DNA is kept, in frame starting at base 1. The trial excluded patients who had a history of autoimmune disease or who were on systemic immunosuppression. Peripheral blood for TCR sequencing was collected from all dose cohorts at baseline, on cycle 4 day 1, and on cycle 7 day 1. The samples were drawn from a first-in-human, open-label, multicenter phase I dose-escalation trial of ivuxolimab. The trial enrolled adults with locally advanced or metastatic head and neck squamous cell, hepatocellular, melanoma or renal cell carcinoma. Before TCR sequencing, CD4+ and CD8+ T cells were separately sorted from peripheral blood. Overall study results and their limits: At doses of 0.1 to 3.0 mg/kg, clonal expansion of both CD4+ and CD8+ T cells in blood was seen between baseline and week 6. Low levels of normalized T-cell clonal expansion were also shown by some nonresponding patients. After ivuxolimab, expanded clones were on average more numerous among CD8+ T cells than among CD4+ T cells. In the 0.1-3.0 mg/kg groups, partial responders had among the lowest normalized peripheral clonal expansion, particularly in CD8+ T cells. The antigen specificity of the clonally expanded peripheral T cells was not determined.

The chain links TRBV6-1 with TRBJ2-5, with 8 bases in between that match TRBD1. The input for sequencing was CD4+ or CD8+ T cells sorted from blood, taken in a trial of the OX40 agonist ivuxolimab. The source is an adult with an advanced solid tumor such as melanoma, head and neck, liver or kidney cancer. At the DNA level, the sequence is TGTGCCAGCAGAGTACAGGGGGTCATCCGGGAGACCCAGTACTTC. Its protein product is CASRVQGVIRETQYF.